The T cell receptor beta chain described here comes from a study of T cells in Graves' hyperthyroidism and ophthalmopathy. Concerning this clonotype: Its antigen is as yet unknown.

Researchers amplified the TCR beta CDR3 regions from RNA transcripts. TCR CDR3 regions were first amplified by RT-PCR with HTBI primers. TCRdb processed the multiplex PCR reads anew with MiXCR; each CDR3 protein has one entry. The table includes 500,000 to 800,000 distinct CDR3 sequences, about 45% detected once. Reasons for excluding patients were uncontrolled infection, other autoimmune disease, pregnancy or lactation. Together with thyroid ultrasound, orbital computed tomography, serum thyroxine and TRAb, clinical symptoms were used for diagnoses. Study observations and caveats: Stable hyperthyroidism was told apart from ophthalmopathy by a model built on 13 V-J features. Most clonotypes expanded in the thyroid (above 0.001) were also present in blood.

Germline V gives CDR1 MNHNY, CDR2 SVGAGI (reference sequence). The CDR3 has 15 amino acids. The V segment lost 5 bases and the J segment 3 bases; nucleotides outside the gene matches: 9. Sequencing was carried out using peripheral blood or thyroid tissue (not recorded which). The chain couples TRBV6-6 to TRBJ2-7, with 8 positions matching TRBD2. This TCR was sampled from an adult man with Graves' disease, either hyperthyroidism or ophthalmopathy (not recorded which). The CDR3 spells CASSTTSGHRYEQYF. As DNA, the CDR3 is TGTGCCAGCAGTACCACTAGCGGCCATCGCTACGAGCAGTACTTC.